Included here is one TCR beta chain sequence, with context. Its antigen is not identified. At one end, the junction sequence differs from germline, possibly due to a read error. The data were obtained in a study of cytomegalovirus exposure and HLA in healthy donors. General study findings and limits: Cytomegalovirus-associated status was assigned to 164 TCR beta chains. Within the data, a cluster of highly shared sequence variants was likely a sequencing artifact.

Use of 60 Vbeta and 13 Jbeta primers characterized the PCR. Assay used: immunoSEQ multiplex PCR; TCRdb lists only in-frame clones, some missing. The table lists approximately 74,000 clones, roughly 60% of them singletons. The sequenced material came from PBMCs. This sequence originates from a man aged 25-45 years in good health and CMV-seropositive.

The CDR3 nucleotides read TGTTCCAGCAGCTCAACTCTCGAAAAACTGTTTTTT. Protein sequence: CSSSSTLEKLFF. This chain uses TRBV7-9 with TRBJ1-4; D gene ambiguous. Germline assignment: CDR1 SEHNR and CDR2 FQNEAQ (reference sequence). The CDR3 has 12 residues. Filled out from reference TRBV7-9 and TRBJ1-4, the complete variable domain reads DTGVSQNPRHKITKRGQNVTFRCDPISEHNRLYWYRQTLGQGPEFLTYFQNEAQLEKSRLLSDRFSAERPKGSFSTLEIQRTEQGDSAMYLCSSSSTLEKLFFGSGTQLSVL.